The 29 T cell receptor beta chains listed next were all sequenced from one sample in a study of patients and donors after allogeneic stem cell transplantation. One entry per CDR3 protein results from TCRdb running MiXCR on the RT-PCR reads. The sample carries roughly 190,000 distinct CDR3 sequences, about 40% recorded once. Sequencing was done on a sample of blood, either unsorted or a sorted T cell fraction (not recorded which). The source of these receptors is a human donor who was either an allogeneic HSCT recipient or a stem cell or donor lymphocyte infusion donor (not recorded which). It is not recorded whose cells these are; they may come from a transplant donor.

This clonotype was detected only a few times. The rearrangement uses TRBV4-3 and TRBJ1-5; D is uncertain. CDR1 is LGHNA and CDR2 is YSLEER in the germline V gene. The CDR3 is 13 amino acids. V lost 0 bases, J lost 6 bases, and 6 bases lay in between. For the CDR3, the DNA is TGCGCCAGCAGCCAAGATTTTACTCAGCCCCAGCATTTT. Its protein is CASSQDFTQPQHF.

This clonotype has a single count. This chain uses TRBV7-2 with TRBJ2-1; TRBD2 matches at 7 bases. The CDR3 sequence is 13 residues long. V lost 2 bases to trimming and J lost 15 bases; unmatched junction nucleotides: 10. Germline V gene sequence: CDR1 SGHTA, CDR2 FQGNSA. In nucleotides, the CDR3 is TGTGCCAGCAGCTTAATCGATGCTAGCGGTAGGTTCTTC. Its translation: CASSLIDASGRFF.

The J gene is TRBJ2-5, the V gene TRBV6-2 or TRBV6-3; 12 nucleotides match TRBD2. Germline V gives CDR1 MNHEY, CDR2 SVGEGT. With V trimmed by 2 bases and J by 3 bases, 7 bases remained unmatched. The CDR3 is made up of 17 amino acids. DNA for the CDR3: TGTGCCAGCAGTTACCCCCAGGGACTAGCGGGTGAAGAGACCCAGTACTTC. As protein: CASSYPQGLAGEETQYF.

A few counts support this clonotype. The J gene is TRBJ2-2, the V gene TRBV13; no reliable D call. Trimming removed 2 bases from V and 4 bases from J, with 14 bases in between. This CDR3 region has 16 residues. CDR1 and CDR2 from the germline V gene are PRHDT and FYEKMQ (reference sequence). The CDR3 protein is CASSLRFGSGTGELFF. CDR3 DNA sequence: TGTGCCAGCAGCTTACGGTTCGGCAGTGGCACCGGGGAGCTGTTTTTT.

CDR3 loop: CSADDVNTEAFF. CDR3 nucleotide sequence: TGCAGTGCGGACGATGTGAACACTGAAGCTTTCTTT. V is TRBV20-1 and J is TRBJ1-1; D remains ambiguous. The ends were cut back, 6 bases at V and 0 bases at J, with 8 bases in the middle. Germline V gene sequence: CDR1 DFQATT, CDR2 SNEGSKA (reference sequence). The CDR3 sequence is 12 residues long.

The J gene is TRBJ2-7, the V gene TRBV28; D is undetermined. Germline loops: CDR1 MDHEN, CDR2 SYDVKM. The CDR3 runs 10 residues. Deletions cut 5 bases from V and 3 bases from J, with 2 bases between. In DNA form, the CDR3 reads TGTGCCAGCAGTCTCTACGAGCAGTACTTC. Its protein is CASSLYEQYF.

The CDR3 here is CASSYSRGPGDNQPQHF. In nucleotides, the CDR3 is TGTGCCAGCAGTTACTCGCGAGGTCCTGGGGATAATCAGCCCCAGCATTTT. This chain links TRBV6-5 with TRBJ1-5, with unresolved D. CDR1 MNHEY and CDR2 SVGAGI come from the germline V gene. The V end lost 0 bases, the J end lost 4 bases, and 16 bases lay between the germline ends. The CDR3 contains 17 residues.

This clonotype has just a few counts. This rearrangement joins TRBV12-3 or TRBV12-4 to TRBJ2-7, with 7 bases lining up with TRBD2. J lost 1 base, V lost 5 bases, and 5 bases had no gene match. This CDR3 comprises 14 residues. CDR3: CASSPGLTSYEQYF. The CDR3, as DNA: TGTGCCAGCAGTCCGGGACTAACATCCTACGAGCAGTACTTC.

The V call is TRBV6-5, the J call TRBJ1-1; D is ambiguous. CDR3 size: 13 residues. Germline V gene sequence: CDR1 MNHEY, CDR2 SVGAGI. V was shortened by 6 bases and J by 3 bases, with 11 bases between the two germline ends. The chain's CDR3 is CASRKNQYTEAFF. In DNA, the CDR3 is TGTGCCAGCAGGAAGAACCAATACACTGAAGCTTTCTTT.

The gene calls are TRBV19 and TRBJ2-1; 10 positions agree with TRBD2. The CDR3 length is 17 residues. Germline CDR1 and CDR2: LNHDA and SQIVND (reference sequence). Unmatched junction bases numbered 13, after V lost 9 bases and J lost 2 bases. The CDR3 DNA reads as TGTGCCAGCCAATTTTCTAGCGGGAGTTTCACCTACAATGAGCAGTTCTTC. Its translation is CASQFSSGSFTYNEQFF.

This chain links TRBV7-9 with TRBJ1-1; a weak D match, TRBD1 (5 bases). Germline V lookup: CDR1 SEHNR, CDR2 FQNEAQ (reference sequence). The CDR3 length is 15 residues. V lost 5 bases and J lost 1, with 14 bases in between. CDR3 residues: CASSPRAGANTEAFF. In nucleotides, the CDR3 is TGTGCCAGCAGCCCCCGGGCCGGGGCGAACACTGAAGCTTTCTTT.

The rearrangement links TRBV7-8 to TRBJ1-3, with 8 bases matching TRBD1. V lost 5 bases, J lost 2 bases, and 8 bases stayed unmatched. The CDR3 is 16 amino acids. Germline values: CDR1 SGHVS, CDR2 FQNEAQ. The CDR3 nucleotides read TGTGCCAGCAGCGCAGACAGGGGAATAACTGGAAACACCATATATTTT. Translating it yields CASSADRGITGNTIYF. Full variable domain (missing parts from reference TRBV7-8 and TRBJ1-3): GAGVSQSPRYKVAKRGQDVALRCDPISGHVSLFWYQQALGQGPEFLTYFQNEAQLDKSGLPSDRFFAERPEGSVSTLKIQRTQQEDSAVYLCASSADRGITGNTIYFGEGSWLTVV.

The V gene is TRBV28, the J gene TRBJ2-7; no clear D. V lost 6 bases, J lost 0 bases, and 15 bases lay in between. The CDR3 is made up of 15 amino acids. Looked up from germline, CDR1 is MDHEN and CDR2 is SYDVKM. CDR3 in amino acids: CASSPQRVLSYEQYF. The CDR3 DNA follows: TGTGCCAGCAGCCCTCAGCGCGTCCTCTCCTACGAGCAGTACTTC.

This chain joins TRBV12-3 or TRBV12-4 and TRBJ1-1, with 7 bases that match TRBD1. V lost 1 base to trimming and J lost 2 bases; unmatched junction nucleotides: 7. The length of the CDR3 is 16 residues. This CDR3 reads CASSLGFGTVNTEAFF. The CDR3, as DNA: TGTGCCAGCAGTTTAGGCTTCGGGACAGTCAACACTGAAGCTTTCTTT.

The gene calls are TRBV9 and TRBJ1-5; D gene uncertain. Germline CDR1 and CDR2: SGDLS and YYNGEE. CDR3 length equals 15 residues. Between the trimmed V and J ends, which lost 3 bases and 4 bases, there was a span of 14 bases. Here the CDR3 reads CASSEAPGANQPQHF. The CDR3 region has the DNA TGTGCCAGCAGCGAAGCTCCGGGTGCTAATCAGCCCCAGCATTTT.

This clonotype was detected once. The chain joins TRBV19 to TRBJ2-1, with D tentatively TRBD2 (5 bases). Germline V lookup: CDR1 LNHDA, CDR2 SQIVND (reference sequence). The CDR3 totals 15 residues. V was shortened by 3 bases and J by 2 bases, with 11 bases between the two germline ends. Here the CDR3 DNA reads TGTGCCAGTAGTATTGTCGGGGAGACCTACAATGAGCAGTTCTTC. Translation gives CASSIVGETYNEQFF.

The chain couples TRBV11-2 to TRBJ1-1, with TRBD1 matching 8 bases. V was pared by 4 bases and J by 5 bases, with 9 bases of the junction left unmatched. There are 15 residues in the CDR3. The V gene's germline CDR1 is SGHAT and CDR2 FQNNGV. DNA for the CDR3: TGTGCCAGCAGCTCGTTTACAGGGGGTAGAACTGAAGCTTTCTTT. Protein sequence: CASSSFTGGRTEAFF.

This clonotype was seen more than once but under ten times. The V and J genes are TRBV27 and TRBJ2-1; the D gene is possibly TRBD2 (5 bases). V lost 10 bases and J 4 bases, leaving 11 bases between the germline ends. This CDR3 comprises 12 residues. Germline CDR1 MNHEY, CDR2 SMNVEV (reference sequence). The CDR3 is CATVGVYNEQFF. CDR3 DNA sequence: TGTGCCACCGTCGGGGTGTACAATGAGCAGTTCTTC.

The V call is TRBV28, the J call TRBJ1-2; 11 nucleotides align to TRBD1. J gave up 7 bases and V 6 bases, and 4 bases lay outside the gene matches. The germline V gene has CDR1 MDHEN and CDR2 SYDVKM. The CDR3 totals 13 residues. The DNA for the CDR3 is TGTGCCAGCAGGCGGACAGGGGGCGCTGGCTACACCTTC. The encoded protein is CASRRTGGAGYTF.

This clonotype was counted a few times. This rearrangement joins TRBV7-9 to TRBJ2-3; tentatively, D is TRBD1 (6 bases). Germline V gene sequence: CDR1 SEHNR, CDR2 FQNEAQ (reference sequence). The V end lost 8 bases, the J end lost 2 bases, and 14 bases lay between the germline ends. The CDR3 sequence is 14 residues long. CDR3 amino acids: CASSPGQLTDTQYF. In DNA, the CDR3 is TGTGCCAGCTCGCCGGGACAACTCACAGATACGCAGTATTTT.

The rearrangement joins TRBV12-3 or TRBV12-4 to TRBJ2-3; D gene unclear. The ends were cut back, 7 bases at V and 4 bases at J, with 18 bases in the middle. The CDR3 has 15 residues. The CDR3 loop reads CASIAGSSAADTQYF. CDR3 nucleotides: TGTGCCAGCATCGCCGGGTCTAGTGCGGCAGATACGCAGTATTTT.

The rearrangement joins TRBV27 to TRBJ2-7, with D unclear. Trimming took off 0 bases at V and 3 bases at J, with 12 bases between the two ends. The CDR3 has 15 residues. Germline V gene data show CDR1 as MNHEY and CDR2 as SMNVEV (reference sequence). The chain's CDR3 is CASSLSVRRLYEQYF. In DNA form, the CDR3 reads TGTGCCAGCAGTTTATCAGTCCGGCGTCTCTACGAGCAGTACTTC.

This clonotype was detected a few times. The V gene is TRBV5-1, the J gene TRBJ2-5; 11 nucleotides align to TRBD2. This CDR3 has 15 amino acids. The junction had 4 bases not matched to a gene; V was cut back by 1 base and J by 5 bases. Germline CDR1 reads SGHRS; CDR2 reads YFSETQ. The CDR3 sequence is CASSLTSGSYETQYF. The CDR3 DNA reads as TGCGCCAGCAGCTTGACTAGCGGGAGTTATGAGACCCAGTACTTC.

This clonotype was counted only a few times. This chain uses TRBV28 with TRBJ2-1; tentative D call: TRBD2 (5 bases). Trimming cost V 10 bases and J 9 bases, with 19 bases left between them. Looked up from germline, CDR1 is MDHEN and CDR2 is SYDVKM. The CDR3 has 13 residues. The DNA of the CDR3 is TGTGCCACCCACGAGGTCCGGGAAACTGAGCAGTTCTTC. Its protein product is CATHEVRETEQFF.

This rearrangement joins TRBV6-5 to TRBJ2-2, with D maybe TRBD1 (5 bases). There are 14 residues in the CDR3. CDR1 and CDR2 from the germline V gene are MNHEY and SVGAGI. With 2 bases removed from V and 8 bases from J, the gap between germline ends came to 12 bases. The DNA of the CDR3 is TGTGCCAGCAGTTACGTGTCACGGACAGGGGAGCTGTTTTTT. Its translation: CASSYVSRTGELFF.

This clonotype showed up just a few times. The chain recombines TRBV7-8 with TRBJ2-3, with TRBD2 identical over 8 bases. The V gene's germline CDR1 is SGHVS and CDR2 FQNEAQ. The J segment lost 5 bases and the V segment lost 5 bases, leaving 12 bases of the junction unmatched. This CDR3 has 16 residues. Here the CDR3 DNA reads TGTGCCAGCAGCCACACCGGGACTAGTGGCCTAGATACGCAGTATTTT. It codes for CASSHTGTSGLDTQYF.

Only a few counts were recorded for this clonotype. V is TRBV20-1 and J is TRBJ1-1, with D maybe TRBD1 (5 bases). V lost 3 bases to trimming and J lost 5 bases, with 7 bases between them. This CDR3 contains 11 residues. CDR1 DFQATT and CDR2 SNEGSKA come from the germline V gene (reference sequence). CDR3 in amino acids: CSASTGTEAFF. The CDR3 DNA follows: TGCAGTGCTAGTACAGGAACTGAAGCTTTCTTT.

The chain employs TRBV5-8 and TRBJ1-5; 7 nucleotides align to TRBD1. The CDR3 runs to 15 residues. The germline gives CDR1 SGHTS, CDR2 YDEGEE. Trimming took 0 bases from V and 3 from J; bases not matched to a gene: 3. This CDR3 reads CASSLGQGSNQPQHF. For the CDR3, the DNA is TGTGCCAGCAGCTTGGGACAGGGATCCAATCAGCCCCAGCATTTT.

The V and J genes are TRBV12-5 and TRBJ2-1; D is ambiguous. Trimming pared 2 bases from V and 5 bases from J, leaving 13 bases between. The CDR3 runs to 15 residues. Germline V gives CDR1 LGHNT, CDR2 FRNRAP. The CDR3 loop is CASGLSELTHNEQFF. CDR3 sequence (DNA): TGTGCTAGTGGTTTGTCGGAGCTGACTCACAATGAGCAGTTCTTC.